The 30 T cell receptor beta chains in this list originate from one sample, sequenced in a study of Ad26.COV2.S vaccination and SARS-CoV-2 variants. This sample's treatment: 15 to 20 received Ad26.COV2.S at low or high dose, single or two shots; roughly 5 received placebo; per-sample allocation not given. Sample collection was performed on day 63 after the first vaccine or placebo injection. TCRdb keeps only in-frame clones here, not all; method: immunoSEQ multiplex PCR. The sample records fewer than 500,000 clones, 90% being singletons. Sample: peripheral blood, taken in a trial of Ad26.COV2.S vaccine versus placebo. These receptors were obtained from a person between 18 and 65 years old who received the Ad26.COV2.S COVID-19 vaccine or a placebo.

The V call is TRBV6-1, the J call TRBJ2-7; 7 bases are shared with TRBD2. The CDR3 runs to 15 residues. With V trimmed by 3 bases and J by 0 bases, 5 bases remained unmatched. In germline, CDR1 is MNHNS, CDR2 SASEGT. The CDR3 region is CASSDYAGDSYEQYF. CDR3 bases: TGTGCCAGCAGTGATTATGCGGGAGACTCCTACGAGCAGTACTTC.

Of note for this clone: Distinct nucleotide sequences in the sample also encode this CDR3. The genes are TRBV29-1 and TRBJ1-1, with D unresolved. The CDR3 totals 11 residues. Germline V CDR1 and CDR2: SQVTM, ANQGSEA. Trimming stripped 4 bases from V and 0 bases from J, with 3 bases between. In DNA form, the CDR3 reads TGCAGCGTTGTCATGAACACTGAAGCTTTCTTT. It is translated as CSVVMNTEAFF.

V usage is TRBV7-9 and J usage is TRBJ2-2; the match to TRBD2 covers 11 bases. This CDR3 is 16 amino acids long. The germline V gene encodes CDR1 SEHNR and CDR2 FQNEAQ (reference sequence). The V gene end was trimmed by 5 bases and the J gene end by 1 base; junction bases not matched to a gene: 3. The CDR3 sequence is CASSTGTSGNTGELFF. CDR3 DNA sequence: TGTGCCAGCAGCACCGGGACTAGCGGGAACACCGGGGAGCTGTTTTTT.

This clone was observed once. The chain links TRBV30 to TRBJ2-7; D is perhaps TRBD1 (7 bases). The CDR3 contains 12 residues. Deletions cut 5 bases from V and 7 bases from J, with 15 bases between. Germline values: CDR1 GTSNPN, CDR2 SVGIG (reference sequence). CDR3 loop: CAWGGTAGEQYF. The CDR3 DNA reads as TGTGCCTGGGGAGGGACAGCGGGTGAGCAGTACTTC. Using reference TRBV30 and TRBJ2-7 for the parts outside the CDR3, the full variable domain is SQTIHQWPATLVQPVGSPLSLECTVEGTSNPNLYWYRQAAGRGLQLLFYSVGIGQISSEVPQNLSASRPQDRQFILSSKKLLLSDSGFYLCAWGGTAGEQYFGPGTRLTVT.

V and J are TRBV28 and TRBJ2-1; D is perhaps TRBD2 (6 bases). Trimming cost V 4 bases and J 2 bases, with 12 bases left between them. Germline V CDR1 and CDR2: MDHEN, SYDVKM. The CDR3 is 15 amino acids. The CDR3 loop reads CASSSGGRAYNEQFF. The CDR3 DNA sequence: TGTGCCAGCAGTTCTGGGGGGAGAGCCTACAATGAGCAGTTCTTC.

The chain joins TRBV30 to TRBJ2-7; 7 bases map to TRBD2. Trimming removed 4 bases from V and 0 bases from J; junction bases left unmatched: 6. The CDR3 length is 14 residues. Germline CDR1 reads GTSNPN; CDR2 reads SVGIG (reference sequence). The CDR3 bases are TGTGCCTGGAAGGCTAGCGGTAGCTCCTACGAGCAGTACTTC. Translated, it gives CAWKASGSSYEQYF.

This chain links TRBV12-3 or TRBV12-4 with TRBJ1-1, with D tentatively TRBD1 (5 bases). The ends were cut back, 4 bases at V and 5 bases at J, with 11 bases in the middle. The CDR3 length is 13 residues. The CDR3 loop is CASSSHQGTEAFF. CDR3 DNA: TGTGCCAGCAGTTCCCACCAGGGTACTGAAGCTTTCTTT.

The CDR3 spells CASKQGLGAGELFF. DNA for the CDR3: TGTGCCAGCAAGCAAGGCCTTGGGGCCGGGGAGCTGTTTTTT. The J gene is TRBJ2-2, the V gene TRBV6-5; D uncertain. V was cut by 7 bases and J by 6 bases, with 15 bases left in between. Per the germline V gene, CDR1 is MNHEY and CDR2 is SVGAGI. The CDR3 spans 14 residues.

In its sample, this clone was seen a few times. The J gene is TRBJ1-5, the V gene TRBV7-2; D gene unclear. Per the germline V gene, CDR1 is SGHTA and CDR2 is FQGNSA. The CDR3 has 14 amino acids. V gave up 3 bases and J gave up 6 bases, with 12 bases separating them. The CDR3 bases are TGTGCCAGCAGCTTTTTCGGGTCGGGTCAGCCCCAGCATTTT. It translates to CASSFFGSGQPQHF.

This clone was observed a single time. The rearrangement links TRBV14 to TRBJ2-7; D is unresolved. With 0 bases removed from V and 4 bases from J, the gap between germline ends came to 19 bases. This CDR3 is 17 amino acids long. The germline V gene encodes CDR1 SGHDN and CDR2 FVKESK. The CDR3, as DNA: TGTGCCAGCAGCCAAGAATTCGGCAGGCAAGGGATGTACGAGCAGTACTTC. This sequence encodes CASSQEFGRQGMYEQYF.

The J gene is TRBJ1-1, the V gene TRBV7-9; D unresolved. With 7 bases removed from V and 5 bases from J, the gap between germline ends came to 8 bases. The CDR3 is 11 residues long. Germline V gene lookup returns CDR1 SEHNR and CDR2 FQNEAQ (reference sequence). CDR3 bases: TGTGCCAGCAACAAGGTAACTGAAGCTTTCTTT. Protein sequence: CASNKVTEAFF.

The V gene is TRBV6-6, the J gene TRBJ2-1; the match to TRBD2 covers 9 bases. Germline CDR1 and CDR2: MNHNY and SVGAGI (reference sequence). After removal of 5 bases from V and 3 bases from J, the junction contained 8 bases not matched to a gene. The CDR3 sequence is 16 residues long. The CDR3 DNA is TGTGCCAGCAGTGGGGTTGCGGGAGGGGACTACAATGAGCAGTTCTTC. Translated: CASSGVAGGDYNEQFF.

The chain combines TRBV11-3 with TRBJ2-2; D not resolved. The CDR3 length is 13 residues. V lost 3 bases and J 7 bases, leaving 9 bases between the germline ends. Germline assignment: CDR1 SGHNT and CDR2 YENEEA. The CDR3 DNA sequence: TGTGCCAGCAGCTTCCAAAATGGCGGGGAGCTGTTTTTT. Amino acids: CASSFQNGGELFF. The complete variable domain, with remaining parts taken from reference TRBV11-3 and TRBJ2-2, reads EAGVVQSPRYKIIEKKQPVAFWCNPISGHNTLYWYLQNLGQGPELLIRYENEEAVDDSQLPKDRFSAERLKGVDSTLKIQPAELGDSAVYLCASSFQNGGELFFGEGSRLTVL.

This clone was observed a single time. This chain connects TRBV7-2 to TRBJ2-5; tentatively, D is TRBD2 (5 bases). This CDR3 spans 14 amino acids. Germline V CDR1 and CDR2: SGHTA, FQGNSA. Trimming took off 0 bases at V and 5 bases at J, with 10 bases between the two ends. The CDR3 DNA sequence: TGTGCCAGCAGCTTAGCTGGGAGACCGGAGACCCAGTACTTC. It encodes CASSLAGRPETQYF.

The chain carries TRBV7-2 and TRBJ1-1; 9 positions match TRBD1. CDR1 and CDR2 (germline): SGHTA, FQGNSA. V gave up 4 bases and J gave up 7 bases; unmatched junction bases: 7. The CDR3 consists of 14 residues. The DNA for the CDR3 is TGTGCCAGCAGCTCCCGGGACAGGGTGGATGAAGCTTTCTTT. It encodes CASSSRDRVDEAFF.

The chain links TRBV6-5 to TRBJ1-2; D may be TRBD1 (6 bases). Germline CDR1 and CDR2: MNHEY and SVGAGI. The V end was cut by 5 bases, the J end by 1 base, with 8 bases between. The CDR3 runs 13 residues. CDR3 coding DNA: TGTGCCAGCAGTCGGACAGTTAACTATGGCTACACCTTC. Protein: CASSRTVNYGYTF.

The V and J genes are TRBV10-2 and TRBJ2-3, with unresolved D. The V end lost 6 bases, the J end lost 7 bases, and 11 bases lay between the germline ends. There are 12 residues in the CDR3. CDR1 and CDR2 from the germline V gene are WSHSY and SAAADI. CDR3: CASSQGSNTQYF. DNA of the CDR3: TGCGCCAGCAGCCAAGGTTCGAATACGCAGTATTTT.

The chain carries TRBV5-4 and TRBJ2-7; D may be TRBD2 (6 bases). The CDR3 has 16 residues. Trimming pared 0 bases from V and 5 bases from J, leaving 18 bases between. In germline, CDR1 is SGHNT, CDR2 YYREEE (reference sequence). CDR3: CASSLGGRRVPNEQYF. The CDR3 nucleotides are TGTGCCAGCAGCTTGGGTGGGAGGCGAGTACCTAACGAGCAGTACTTC.

V and J are TRBV18 and TRBJ2-7; 12 bases agree with TRBD2. Germline CDR1 is KGHSH and CDR2 is LQKENI. V was clipped by 3 bases and J by 7 bases; unmatched bases: 7. This CDR3 contains 15 residues. The CDR3 sequence is CASSPPGLAGEEQYF. The CDR3, as DNA: TGTGCCAGCTCACCCCCGGGACTAGCGGGTGAAGAGCAGTACTTC.

The J gene is TRBJ2-5, the V gene TRBV6-5; D could derive from TRBD1 or TRBD2 (5 bases each). V lost 6 bases, J lost 1 base, and 12 bases lay in between. CDR3 length equals 14 residues. CDR1 is MNHEY and CDR2 is SVGAGI in the germline V gene. CDR3 protein: CASSPTGLQETQYF. CDR3 coding DNA: TGTGCCAGCAGCCCAACAGGACTCCAAGAGACCCAGTACTTC.

The rearrangement uses TRBV6-6 and TRBJ1-2; D remains unclear. The V and J ends lost 6 bases and 7 bases respectively, with 12 bases between them. This CDR3 is built from 12 residues. Germline V gene lookup returns CDR1 MNHNY and CDR2 SVGAGI (reference sequence). The CDR3 DNA reads TGTGCCAGCAGGGGATCAACGGGTGGCTACACCTTC. Protein product: CASRGSTGGYTF.

The sample holds one count of this clone. J is TRBJ2-3 and V is TRBV4-3, with TRBD2 matching 8 bases. CDR3 length equals 15 residues. V dropped 2 bases and J dropped 5; count of bases not matched to a gene: 6. The germline V gene encodes CDR1 LGHNA and CDR2 YSLEER. The CDR3, as DNA: TGCGCCAGCAGCCAAACAGTCCTAGCGGGAGATACGCAGTATTTT. This translates into CASSQTVLAGDTQYF.

The genes are TRBV20-1 and TRBJ2-5; 10 bases match TRBD2. This CDR3 is 13 amino acids long. Germline lookup yields CDR1 DFQATT and CDR2 SNEGSKA (reference sequence). Trimming at V came to 3 bases and at J to 7 bases, leaving 5 bases not matched to a gene. Here the CDR3 reads CSASTSGIGTQYF. CDR3 nucleotides: TGCAGTGCTAGTACTAGCGGGATAGGGACCCAGTACTTC.

A single count supports this clone. The J gene is TRBJ2-7, the V gene TRBV6-5, with TRBD1 matching over 7 bases. After removal of 6 bases from V and 2 bases from J, the junction contained 7 bases not matched to a gene. Germline lookup yields CDR1 MNHEY and CDR2 SVGAGI. The CDR3 totals 14 residues. In DNA form, the CDR3 reads TGTGCCAGCAGCCGACAGGGAAGTGCCTACGAGCAGTACTTC. This translates into CASSRQGSAYEQYF.

The chain joins TRBV14 to TRBJ2-5; 9 positions match TRBD2. Germline V gene sequence: CDR1 SGHDN, CDR2 FVKESK. V gave up 4 bases and J gave up 2 bases; unmatched junction bases: 5. The CDR3 runs to 15 residues. The CDR3 region has the DNA TGTGCCAGCAGCCGTGTAGCGGGAGCGCAAGAGACCCAGTACTTC. Translation: CASSRVAGAQETQYF.

J is TRBJ1-2 and V is TRBV25-1, with 10 nucleotides matching TRBD1. The CDR3 has 16 residues. V trimming: 0 bases; J trimming: 8 bases; junction bases outside the gene matches: 9. Germline loops: CDR1 MGHDK, CDR2 SYGVNS. The CDR3 DNA reads as TGTGCCAGCAGTGAATATTTAGACAGGGGGCGGGAAGGCTACACCTTC. Protein product: CASSEYLDRGREGYTF.

J is TRBJ2-1 and V is TRBV11-2, with D maybe TRBD1 (6 bases). Deletions cut 4 bases from V and 3 bases from J, with 10 bases between. Germline V gene data show CDR1 as SGHAT and CDR2 as FQNNGV. The CDR3 is 14 residues long. CDR3 amino acids: CASSSPTGYNEQFF. The CDR3 region has the DNA TGTGCCAGCAGCTCCCCGACAGGCTACAATGAGCAGTTCTTC.

The CDR3 DNA is TGTGCCAGCAGAGGGACAGGGGTGGGGGAGCAGTACTTC. Amino acids: CASRGTGVGEQYF. This chain connects TRBV12-3 or TRBV12-4 to TRBJ2-7; 10 nucleotides align to TRBD1. With V trimmed by 6 bases and J by 7 bases, 6 bases remained unmatched. This CDR3 is 13 amino acids long.

In DNA form, the CDR3 reads TGTGCCAGCAGTTTGGGATTCAAAGATACGCAGTATTTT. It encodes CASSLGFKDTQYF. The rearrangement links TRBV12-3 or TRBV12-4 to TRBJ2-3; D gene ambiguous. Trimming pared 3 bases from V and 5 bases from J, leaving 9 bases between. CDR3 length equals 13 residues.

There are many counts of this clone. The chain carries TRBV5-4 and TRBJ2-7, with TRBD1 identical over 8 bases. The trim removed 4 bases at V and 5 bases at J, leaving 11 bases unmatched. The CDR3 runs to 15 residues. Germline CDR1 and CDR2: SGHNT and YYREEE (reference sequence). In nucleotides, the CDR3 is TGTGCCAGCAGCCATTCGGGGACAGGTACCCACGAGCAGTACTTC. It codes for CASSHSGTGTHEQYF.